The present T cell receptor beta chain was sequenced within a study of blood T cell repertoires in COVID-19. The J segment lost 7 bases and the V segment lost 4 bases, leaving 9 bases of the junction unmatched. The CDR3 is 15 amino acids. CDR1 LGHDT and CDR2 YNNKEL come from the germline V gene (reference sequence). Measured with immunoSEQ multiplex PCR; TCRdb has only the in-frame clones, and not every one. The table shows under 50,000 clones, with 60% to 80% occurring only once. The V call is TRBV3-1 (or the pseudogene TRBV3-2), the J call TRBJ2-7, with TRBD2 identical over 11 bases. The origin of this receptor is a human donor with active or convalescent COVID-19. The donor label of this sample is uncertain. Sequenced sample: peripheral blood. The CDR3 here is CASSPSGRKVGEQYF. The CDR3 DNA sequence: TGTGCCAGCAGCCCTAGCGGGAGGAAGGTTGGGGAGCAGTACTTC.